This T cell receptor beta chain is drawn from a study of T cell responses to AZD1222 COVID-19 vaccine. Whole-study context: Pooling of second doses given at about 4 or about 12 weeks was done.

Per germline, CDR1 MNHNS and CDR2 SASEGT. There are 16 residues in the CDR3. J lost 1 base, V lost 1 base, and 3 bases had no gene match. This table comes from immunoSEQ multiplex PCR, and its TCRdb copy is limited to in-frame clones, with some not included. The table has 75,000 to 100,000 clones, about 90% seen once; the top ten hold approximately 24%. The material was peripheral blood, obtained on day 0 of AZD1222 vaccination. The rearrangement uses TRBV6-1 and TRBJ1-5; 8 bases are a match to TRBD1. The origin of this receptor is an adult in good health. The CDR3 DNA is TGTGCCAGCAGTGAAGGAGGGACAGGAAGCAATCAGCCCCAGCATTTT. This encodes CASSEGGTGSNQPQHF.